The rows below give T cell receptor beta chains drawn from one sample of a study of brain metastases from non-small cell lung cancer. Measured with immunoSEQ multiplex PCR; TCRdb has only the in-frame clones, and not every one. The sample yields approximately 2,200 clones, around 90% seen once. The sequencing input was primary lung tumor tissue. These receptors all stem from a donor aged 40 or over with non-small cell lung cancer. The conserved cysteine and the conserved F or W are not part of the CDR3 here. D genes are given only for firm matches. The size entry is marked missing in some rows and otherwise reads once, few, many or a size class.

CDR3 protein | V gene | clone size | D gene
ASSEEGSGANVLT | TRBV6-1 | - | -
ASSPNHYRPFSTDTQY | TRBV28 | - | -
ASSPRGTGGQETQY | TRBV4-2 | - | TRBD1
ASSLGLGELF | TRBV12-3/TRBV12-4 | - | -
ASSFIRAAQPQH | TRBV28 | - | -
ASRPFGLLNTEAF | TRBV2 | - | -
ASSFRGRVQETQY | TRBV28 | - | TRBD1
AISVGDGDQPQH | TRBV10-3 | - | -
ASSLSGTREQY | TRBV28 | once | TRBD2
ASSLGQGLFEQY | TRBV5-1 | - | TRBD1
ASSLASGLVNMRETQY | TRBV7-2 | once | -
ANSGVFPTQY | TRBV2 | - | -
ASSSHPDTIY | TRBV3-1/TRBV3-2 | - | -
ASSFLTSVTETQY | TRBV28 | - | TRBD2
ASSFRGLMNNEQF | TRBV27 | - | TRBD1
ASSLGGPYEQY | TRBV13 | - | -
ASSVAGAQY | TRBV10-2 | - | -
ASTQQGGSPLH | TRBV6-8 | - | -
ASSQERRNTYEQY | TRBV4-1 | - | -
ASTAGLGVHGYT | TRBV27 | - | -
ASSPQTGGYGYT | TRBV7-2 | - | TRBD1
ASSLQGTGELF | TRBV28 | - | -
ATSSGGIRSGNTIY | TRBV15 | - | -
ASSFLRLRGANVLT | TRBV28 | - | -
ASSEASGTSGSGNEQF | TRBV2 | - | TRBD2
SVLPSGTEAF | TRBV29-1 | - | -
ASSSTGELF | TRBV28 | - | -
ASRRTSGGPTDTQY | TRBV5-1 | - | TRBD2
ASSLLPRSNQPQH | TRBV28 | - | -
ASSLGYTDTQY | TRBV7-2 | - | -
ASSPPSAGSEEQY | TRBV18 | - | TRBD2
ASGRAMNTEAF | TRBV6-5 | - | -
ASSHRDGYGYT | TRBV6-5 | - | -
ASSFMAENEQF | TRBV5-1 | - | -
ASRLSGSDTQY | TRBV3-1/TRBV3-2 | - | -
ASSVGLYEKLF | TRBV9 | - | -
TSSPWTSGRAQETQY | TRBV27 | - | TRBD2
ASFEDNTGELF | TRBV6-5 | - | -
ASKDGGNVYEQY | TRBV27 | - | -
ASSPEQAPSSYTQY | TRBV18 | - | -
ASSLGSANTGELF | TRBV5-1 | - | -
ASSGDRGTYEQY | TRBV5-1 | - | TRBD1
AISESTNEQF | TRBV10-3 | - | -
AISESTSWDEQY | TRBV10-3 | few | TRBD2
ASSEGWTALIGEQY | TRBV19 | once | -